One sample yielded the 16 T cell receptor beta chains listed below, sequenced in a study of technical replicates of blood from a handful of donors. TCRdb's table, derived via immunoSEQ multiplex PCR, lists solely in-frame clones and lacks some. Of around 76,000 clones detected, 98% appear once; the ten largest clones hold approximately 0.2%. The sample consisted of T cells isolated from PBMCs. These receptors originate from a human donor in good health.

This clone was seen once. The CDR3 sequence is CASSQDAWREQFF. The CDR3 nucleotides are TGCGCCAGCAGCCAAGATGCTTGGCGGGAGCAGTTCTTC. V and J are TRBV4-1 and TRBJ2-1; D ambiguous. The CDR3 is 13 amino acids. Per the germline V gene, CDR1 is MGHRA and CDR2 is YSYEKL. V was clipped by 0 bases and J by 10 bases, with 10 bases between them.

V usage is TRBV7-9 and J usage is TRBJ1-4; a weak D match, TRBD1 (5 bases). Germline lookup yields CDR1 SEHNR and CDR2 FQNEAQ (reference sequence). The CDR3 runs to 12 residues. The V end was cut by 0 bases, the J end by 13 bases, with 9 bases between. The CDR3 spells CASSLAYRGLFF. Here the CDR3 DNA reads TGTGCCAGCAGCTTAGCGTATAGGGGACTGTTTTTT. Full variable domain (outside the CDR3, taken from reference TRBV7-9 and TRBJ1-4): DTGVSQNPRHKITKRGQNVTFRCDPISEHNRLYWYRQTLGQGPEFLTYFQNEAQLEKSRLLSDRFSAERPKGSFSTLEIQRTEQGDSAMYLCASSLAYRGLFFGSGTQLSVL.

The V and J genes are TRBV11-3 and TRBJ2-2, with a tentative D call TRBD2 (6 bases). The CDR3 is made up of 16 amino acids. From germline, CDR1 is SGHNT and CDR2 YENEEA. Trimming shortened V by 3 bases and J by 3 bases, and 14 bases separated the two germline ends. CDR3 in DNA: TGTGCCAGCAGCTTGGGGCTCTGGGGGGACACCGGGGAGCTGTTTTTT. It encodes CASSLGLWGDTGELFF. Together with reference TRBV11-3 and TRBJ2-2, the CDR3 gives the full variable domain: EAGVVQSPRYKIIEKKQPVAFWCNPISGHNTLYWYLQNLGQGPELLIRYENEEAVDDSQLPKDRFSAERLKGVDSTLKIQPAELGDSAVYLCASSLGLWGDTGELFFGEGSRLTVL.

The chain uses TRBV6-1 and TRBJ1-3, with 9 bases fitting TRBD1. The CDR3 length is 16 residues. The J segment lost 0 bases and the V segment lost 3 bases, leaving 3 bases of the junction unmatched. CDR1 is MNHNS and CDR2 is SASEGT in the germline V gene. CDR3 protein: CASSDRGQGSGNTIYF. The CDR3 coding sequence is TGTGCCAGCAGTGATAGGGGACAGGGCTCTGGAAACACCATATATTTT.

The CDR3 here is CASNKAGGETQYF. The DNA of the CDR3 is TGCGCCAGCAACAAAGCGGGAGGGGAGACCCAGTACTTC. The chain recombines TRBV5-1 with TRBJ2-5; 10 nucleotides line up with TRBD2. Germline CDR1 and CDR2: SGHRS and YFSETQ. This CDR3 is built from 13 residues. J lost 5 bases, V lost 6 bases, and 4 bases had no gene match.

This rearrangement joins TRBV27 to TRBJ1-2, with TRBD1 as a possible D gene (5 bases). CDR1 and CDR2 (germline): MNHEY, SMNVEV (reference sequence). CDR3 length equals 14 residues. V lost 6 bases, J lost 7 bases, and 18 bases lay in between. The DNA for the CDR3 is TGTGCCAGCAGACCGCCCAACAGGTTTGTTGGCTACACCTTC. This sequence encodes CASRPPNRFVGYTF.

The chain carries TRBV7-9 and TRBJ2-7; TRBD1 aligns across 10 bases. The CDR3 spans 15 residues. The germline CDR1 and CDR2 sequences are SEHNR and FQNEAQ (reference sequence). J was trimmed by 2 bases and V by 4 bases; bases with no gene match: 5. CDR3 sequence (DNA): TGTGCCAGCAGCTCGGGACAGGGGATTCCCTACGAGCAGTACTTC. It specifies CASSSGQGIPYEQYF.

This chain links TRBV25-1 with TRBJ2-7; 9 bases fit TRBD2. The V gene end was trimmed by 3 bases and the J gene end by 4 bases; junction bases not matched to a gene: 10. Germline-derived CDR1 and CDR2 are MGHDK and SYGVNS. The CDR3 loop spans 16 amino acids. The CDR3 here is CASSDPGLAGIYEQYF. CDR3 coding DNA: TGTGCCAGCAGTGACCCGGGACTAGCCGGAATATACGAGCAGTACTTC.

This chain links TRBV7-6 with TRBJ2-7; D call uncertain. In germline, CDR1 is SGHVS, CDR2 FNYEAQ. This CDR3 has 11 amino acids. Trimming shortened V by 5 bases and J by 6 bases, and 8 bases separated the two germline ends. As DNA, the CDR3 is TGTGCCAGCAGCCCCGGTGGCGAGCAGTACTTC. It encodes CASSPGGEQYF. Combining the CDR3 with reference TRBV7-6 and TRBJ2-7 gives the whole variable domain GAGVSQSPRYKVTKRGQDVALRCDPISGHVSLYWYRQALGQGPEFLTYFNYEAQQDKSGLPNDRFSAERPEGSISTLTIQRTEQRDSAMYRCASSPGGEQYFGPGTRLTVT.

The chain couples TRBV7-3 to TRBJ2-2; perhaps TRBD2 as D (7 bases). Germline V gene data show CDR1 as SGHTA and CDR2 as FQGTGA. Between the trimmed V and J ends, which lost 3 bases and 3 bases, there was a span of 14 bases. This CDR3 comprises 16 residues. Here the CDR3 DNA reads TGTGCCAGCAGCTTTGGCGGGGGCGCATACACCGGGGAGCTGTTTTTT. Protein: CASSFGGGAYTGELFF.

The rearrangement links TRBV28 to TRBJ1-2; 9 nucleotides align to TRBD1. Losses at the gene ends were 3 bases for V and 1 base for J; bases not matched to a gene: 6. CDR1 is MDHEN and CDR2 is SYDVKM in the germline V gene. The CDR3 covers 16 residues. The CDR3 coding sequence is TGTGCCAGCAGTTTTGGGACAGGGACAAATAACTATGGCTACACCTTC. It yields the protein CASSFGTGTNNYGYTF.

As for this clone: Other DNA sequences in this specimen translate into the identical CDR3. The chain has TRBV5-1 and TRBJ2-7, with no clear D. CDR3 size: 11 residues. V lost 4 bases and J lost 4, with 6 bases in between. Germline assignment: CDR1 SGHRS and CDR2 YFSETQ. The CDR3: CASSPGYEQYF. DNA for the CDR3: TGCGCCAGCAGCCCCGGTTACGAGCAGTACTTC.

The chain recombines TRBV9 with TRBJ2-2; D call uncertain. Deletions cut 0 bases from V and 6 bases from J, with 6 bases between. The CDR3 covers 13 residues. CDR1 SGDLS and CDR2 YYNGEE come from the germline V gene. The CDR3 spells CASSVDPAGELFF. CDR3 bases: TGTGCCAGCAGCGTAGATCCGGCCGGGGAGCTGTTTTTT.

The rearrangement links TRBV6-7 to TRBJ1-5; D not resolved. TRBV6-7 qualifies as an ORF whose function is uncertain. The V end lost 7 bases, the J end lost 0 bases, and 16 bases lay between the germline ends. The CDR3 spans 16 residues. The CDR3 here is CASTYQSGISNQPQHF. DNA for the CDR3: TGTGCCAGCACCTACCAATCCGGGATTAGCAATCAGCCCCAGCATTTT.

The CDR3 reads CSVGDRTTYEQYF. As DNA, the CDR3 is TGCAGCGTTGGGGACAGGACTACCTACGAGCAGTACTTC. The gene calls are TRBV29-1 and TRBJ2-7, with 8 nucleotides matching TRBD1. The V and J ends lost 4 bases and 2 bases, in that order; junction bases with no gene match: 4. This CDR3 region has 13 residues. CDR1 and CDR2 from the germline V gene are SQVTM and ANQGSEA.

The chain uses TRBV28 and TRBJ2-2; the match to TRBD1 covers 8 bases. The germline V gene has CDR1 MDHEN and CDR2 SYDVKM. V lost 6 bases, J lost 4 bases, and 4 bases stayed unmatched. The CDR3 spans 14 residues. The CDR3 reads CASRETGVTGELFF. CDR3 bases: TGTGCCAGCAGGGAGACAGGGGTCACCGGGGAGCTGTTTTTT.